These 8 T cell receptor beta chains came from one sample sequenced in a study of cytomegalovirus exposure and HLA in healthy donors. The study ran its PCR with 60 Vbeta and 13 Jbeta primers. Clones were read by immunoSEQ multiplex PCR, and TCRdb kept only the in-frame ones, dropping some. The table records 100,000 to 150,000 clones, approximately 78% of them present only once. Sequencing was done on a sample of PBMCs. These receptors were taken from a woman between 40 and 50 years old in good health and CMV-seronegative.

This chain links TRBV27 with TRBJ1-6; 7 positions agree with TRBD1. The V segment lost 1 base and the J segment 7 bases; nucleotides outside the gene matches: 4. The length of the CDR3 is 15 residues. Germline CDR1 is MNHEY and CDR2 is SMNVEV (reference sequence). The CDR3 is CASSLWTGRNSPLHF. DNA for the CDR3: TGTGCCAGCAGTTTATGGACAGGACGGAATTCACCCCTCCACTTT.

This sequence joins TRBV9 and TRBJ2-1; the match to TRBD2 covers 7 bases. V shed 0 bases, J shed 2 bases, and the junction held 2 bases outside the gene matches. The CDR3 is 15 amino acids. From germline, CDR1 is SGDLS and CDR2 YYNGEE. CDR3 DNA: TGTGCCAGCAGCGTAGCAGGACTAGCCTACAATGAGCAGTTCTTC. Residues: CASSVAGLAYNEQFF.

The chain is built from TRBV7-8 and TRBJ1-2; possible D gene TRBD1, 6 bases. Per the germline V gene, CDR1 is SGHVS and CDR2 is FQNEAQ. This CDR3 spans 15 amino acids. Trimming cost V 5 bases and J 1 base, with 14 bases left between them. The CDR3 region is CASSPRQVLNYGYTF. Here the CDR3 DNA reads TGTGCCAGCAGCCCGCGACAGGTGCTTAACTATGGCTACACCTTC.

The CDR3 here is CASSWKIRTEASYNSPLHF. CDR3 in DNA: TGCGCCAGCAGCTGGAAGATTAGGACGGAGGCCAGCTATAATTCACCCCTCCACTTT. The genes are TRBV5-1 and TRBJ1-6; no reliable D call. The CDR3 loop spans 19 amino acids. Between the trimmed V and J ends, which lost 3 bases and 3 bases, there was a span of 22 bases. Germline V gene sequence: CDR1 SGHRS, CDR2 YFSETQ.

The CDR3 coding sequence is TGTGCCAGCAGCTTAGCGGCCAGCGGGAGAGGTTCAGGGCAGTTCTTC. Amino acid sequence: CASSLAASGRGSGQFF. V gene TRBV7-9 combines with J gene TRBJ2-1; 8 bases align to TRBD2. Germline assignment: CDR1 SEHNR and CDR2 FQNEAQ (reference sequence). Trimming removed 0 bases from V and 12 bases from J; junction bases left unmatched: 13. The CDR3 has 16 residues.

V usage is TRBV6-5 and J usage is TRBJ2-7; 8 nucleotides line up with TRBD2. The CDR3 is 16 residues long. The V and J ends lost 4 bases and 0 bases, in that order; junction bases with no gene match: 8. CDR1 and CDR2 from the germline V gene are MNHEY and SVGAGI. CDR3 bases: TGTGCCAGCAGTTTCTCTAGCGGGCTAGCCTCCTACGAGCAGTACTTC. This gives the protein CASSFSSGLASYEQYF.

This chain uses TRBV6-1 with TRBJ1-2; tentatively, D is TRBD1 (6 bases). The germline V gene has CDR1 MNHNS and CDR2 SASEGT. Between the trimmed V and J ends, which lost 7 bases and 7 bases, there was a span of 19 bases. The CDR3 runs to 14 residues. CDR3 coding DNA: TGTGCCAGCACCCCAGACAGGCGGGCCGGTGGCTACACCTTC. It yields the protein CASTPDRRAGGYTF.

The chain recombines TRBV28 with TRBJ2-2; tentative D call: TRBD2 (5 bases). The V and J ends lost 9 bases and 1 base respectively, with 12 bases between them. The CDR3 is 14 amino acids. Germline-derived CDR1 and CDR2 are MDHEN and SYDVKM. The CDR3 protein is CASAADVNTGELFF. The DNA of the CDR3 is TGTGCCAGTGCAGCGGACGTGAACACCGGGGAGCTGTTTTTT.